The 20 T cell receptor beta chains reported below all come from one sample, sequenced in a study of CD8 T cells in Susac syndrome (dated by TCRdb to between 2018 and 2021). The library came from the immunoSEQ multiplex PCR assay. RNA was extracted using the RNeasy kit, and about 0.45 to 1 ug of the RNA was reverse transcribed with random hexamers. The public reads were reanalyzed by TCRdb: fastp trimming at Q25, MiXCR alignment, in-frame beta chains only. Under each unique CDR3 protein, matching rows form one entry showing the most common genes and DNA. The sample contains some 18,000 distinct CDR3 sequences, 90% to 95% of them found a single time. The leading ten clones occupy over 0.2% of the sample. Sequencing was performed on CD8+ T cells from PBMCs. These receptors originate from a human donor in good health.

This clonotype was seen only once. One junction end disagrees with the germline gene, perhaps due to a read error. This chain joins TRBV4-1 and TRBJ2-2; maybe TRBD2 (5 bases). The CDR3 consists of 16 residues. CDR1 and CDR2 from the germline V gene are MGHRA and YSYEKL. The CDR3: CASSQLGQPHTGELVF. The CDR3 DNA reads TGCGCCAGCAGCCAACTTGGTCAACCCCACACCGGGGAGCTGGTTTTT.

The V gene is TRBV7-9, the J gene TRBJ2-1; no definite D call. V was trimmed by 5 bases and J by 6 bases, leaving 20 bases between them. The length of the CDR3 is 16 residues. Germline V lookup: CDR1 SEHNR, CDR2 FQNEAQ (reference sequence). The CDR3 sequence: CASSPLREAAGNEQFF. As DNA, the CDR3 is TGTGCCAGCAGCCCATTGCGAGAGGCCGCCGGCAATGAGCAGTTCTTC.

The V gene is TRBV7-6, the J gene TRBJ2-3; 13 bases are shared with TRBD2. The CDR3 is made up of 18 amino acids. The germline V gene has CDR1 SGHVS and CDR2 FNYEAQ. J gave up 4 bases and V 1 base, and 8 bases lay outside the gene matches. CDR3 sequence: CASSLGTSGSVWADTQYF. The CDR3 nucleotides read TGTGCCAGCAGCTTAGGGACTAGCGGGAGCGTGTGGGCAGATACGCAGTATTTT.

The rearrangement uses TRBV6-5 and TRBJ2-1; TRBD2 matches 9 bases. CDR3 length: 13 amino acids. J was trimmed by 7 bases and V by 4 bases; bases with no gene match: 2. Germline loops: CDR1 MNHEY, CDR2 SVGAGI. The CDR3, as DNA: TGTGCCAGCAGTTGGCGGGAGGGTAATGAGCAGTTCTTC. It specifies CASSWREGNEQFF.

J is TRBJ2-3 and V is TRBV5-1; 13 bases line up with TRBD2. V lost 0 bases and J lost 13; bases outside the gene matches: 8. The CDR3 is 15 amino acids. Germline V CDR1 and CDR2: SGHRS, YFSETQ. The CDR3 sequence is CASSLAGLAGTLEYF. In nucleotides, the CDR3 is TGCGCCAGCAGCTTGGCGGGACTAGCGGGGACCCTAGAGTATTTT.

V and J are TRBV6-2 or TRBV6-3 and TRBJ2-4; D perhaps matches TRBD2 (5 bases). Trimming shortened V by 6 bases and J by 8 bases, and 8 bases separated the two germline ends. There are 11 residues in the CDR3. Germline V lookup: CDR1 MNHEY, CDR2 SVGEGT. CDR3 DNA sequence: TGTGCCAGCAGGGCCGGGGACATTCAGTACTTC. Translating it yields CASRAGDIQYF.

The V and J genes are TRBV29-1 and TRBJ2-5; 7 bases map to TRBD2. CDR1 is SQVTM and CDR2 is ANQGSEA in the germline V gene. The CDR3 is made up of 15 amino acids. After removal of 4 bases from V and 4 bases from J, the junction contained 12 bases not matched to a gene. As DNA, the CDR3 is TGCAGCGTTGTGGGTACCACGGGAGGAGGAGAGACCCAGTACTTC. Translation: CSVVGTTGGGETQYF.

V is TRBV27 and J is TRBJ2-1, with 11 bases that match TRBD2. The germline V gene has CDR1 MNHEY and CDR2 SMNVEV (reference sequence). This CDR3 has 14 residues. After removal of 8 bases from V and 8 bases from J, the junction contained 8 bases not matched to a gene. The CDR3 nucleotides read TGTGCCAGCCATCGTAGCGGGAGGGCCGATGAGCAGTTCTTC. Its translation is CASHRSGRADEQFF.

V and J are TRBV13 and TRBJ2-7, with TRBD1 as a possible D gene (6 bases). The length of the CDR3 is 14 residues. Germline lookup yields CDR1 PRHDT and CDR2 FYEKMQ (reference sequence). The ends were cut back, 2 bases at V and 4 bases at J, with 12 bases in the middle. For the CDR3, the DNA is TGTGCCAGCAGCTTAAGCGACAGGACTTACGAGCAGTACGTC. Protein product: CASSLSDRTYEQYV.

The chain has TRBV5-6 and TRBJ2-7; 14 positions match TRBD2. With 0 bases clipped from V and 3 bases from J, the junction kept 5 bases outside the gene matches. The CDR3 extends over 17 amino acids. CDR1 is SGHDT and CDR2 is YYEEEE in the germline V gene. The CDR3 here is CASSLVGLAGVNYEQYV. The CDR3 DNA follows: TGTGCCAGCAGCTTGGTGGGACTAGCGGGAGTAAACTACGAGCAGTACGTC.

CDR3 sequence (DNA): TGTGCCAGCAGCTTATTAGAGGAAAAACTGTTTTTT. Its translation: CASSLLEEKLFF. The chain combines TRBV7-9 with TRBJ1-4; D uncertain. The CDR3 has 12 residues. The V end lost 2 bases, the J end lost 8 bases, and 6 bases lay between the germline ends. The germline V gene has CDR1 SEHNR and CDR2 FQNEAQ (reference sequence).

V and J are TRBV30 and TRBJ1-2; D remains ambiguous. Deletions cut 4 bases from V and 7 bases from J, with 10 bases between. CDR3 length equals 11 residues. Germline CDR1 reads GTSNPN; CDR2 reads SVGIG (reference sequence). In DNA form, the CDR3 reads TGTGCCTGGATTTTTCGCGGTGGCTACACCTTC. Amino acid sequence: CAWIFRGGYTF.

The chain recombines TRBV25-1 with TRBJ1-1, with a tentative D call TRBD1 (6 bases). In germline, CDR1 is MGHDK, CDR2 SYGVNS. The CDR3 contains 17 residues. Trimming took off 5 bases at V and 2 bases at J, with 21 bases between the two ends. CDR3: CASSNSRTARDNTEAFF. CDR3 coding DNA: TGTGCCAGCAGTAATTCAAGGACAGCCCGTGACAACACTGAAGCTTTCTTT. The full variable domain, completed using reference TRBV25-1 and TRBJ1-1, is EADIYQTPRYLVIGTGKKITLECSQTMGHDKMYWYQQDPGMELHLIHYSYGVNSTEKGDLSSESTVSRIRTEHFPLTLESARPSHTSQYLCASSNSRTARDNTEAFFGQGTRLTVV.

The rearrangement joins TRBV27 to TRBJ2-1, with 10 bases matching TRBD2. CDR3 length equals 17 residues. The germline V gene has CDR1 MNHEY and CDR2 SMNVEV (reference sequence). The V segment lost 2 bases and the J segment 8 bases; nucleotides outside the gene matches: 12. The CDR3 DNA is TGTGCCAGCAGTTTAGGTATGTGGGCTAGCGGGAGAGATGAGCAGTTCTTC. Protein: CASSLGMWASGRDEQFF.

This chain links TRBV15 with TRBJ1-1; 7 nucleotides agree with TRBD1. Germline loops: CDR1 LNHNV, CDR2 YYDKDF (reference sequence). This CDR3 has 16 amino acids. With 0 bases clipped from V and 5 bases from J, the junction kept 9 bases outside the gene matches. The CDR3 here is CATSRDRLQGRTEAFF. The DNA for the CDR3 is TGTGCCACCAGCAGAGACCGATTACAGGGGCGAACTGAAGCTTTCTTT.

This chain joins TRBV7-3 and TRBJ2-5, with no clear D. Trimming removed 5 bases from V and 5 bases from J, with 15 bases in between. There are 14 residues in the CDR3. CDR1 and CDR2 from the germline V gene are SGHTA and FQGTGA. In DNA, the CDR3 is TGTGCCAGCAGCCCCTCGGTCCCTTTGGAGACCCAGTACTTC. Its protein is CASSPSVPLETQYF.

The J gene is TRBJ1-1, the V gene TRBV7-9, with D perhaps TRBD1 (6 bases). Trimming removed 4 bases from V and 4 bases from J, with 16 bases in between. Germline CDR1 and CDR2: SEHNR and FQNEAQ (reference sequence). The CDR3 has 15 amino acids. The chain's CDR3 is CASSSLPGASTEAFF. The CDR3 DNA sequence: TGTGCCAGCAGCTCACTTCCGGGGGCCAGCACTGAAGCTTTCTTT.

The chain links TRBV28 to TRBJ1-5, with D uncertain. Trimming took off 2 bases at V and 9 bases at J, with 14 bases between the two ends. The CDR3 totals 14 residues. Germline-derived CDR1 and CDR2 are MDHEN and SYDVKM. This CDR3 reads CASSLTGPTTPQHF. The CDR3, as DNA: TGTGCCAGCAGTTTAACGGGCCCCACCACGCCCCAGCATTTT.

The chain couples TRBV28 to TRBJ2-7, with 7 bases lining up with TRBD2. Germline CDR1 reads MDHEN; CDR2 reads SYDVKM. The CDR3 loop spans 14 amino acids. Trimming at V came to 5 bases and at J to 4 bases, leaving 8 bases not matched to a gene. CDR3 DNA sequence: TGTGCCAGCAGTGAAGTGGGAGGGGATTACGAGCAGTACTTC. Protein: CASSEVGGDYEQYF. The full variable domain, rest sourced from reference TRBV28 and TRBJ2-7, is DVKVTQSSRYLVKRTGEKVFLECVQDMDHENMFWYRQDPGLGLRLIYFSYDVKMKEKGDIPEGYSVSREKKERFSLILESASTNQTSMYLCASSEVGGDYEQYFGPGTRLTVT.

V usage is TRBV20-1 and J usage is TRBJ2-1; tentative D call: TRBD1 (5 bases). Trimming took off 5 bases at V and 1 base at J, with 12 bases between the two ends. The CDR3 has 14 residues. Germline V lookup: CDR1 DFQATT, CDR2 SNEGSKA (reference sequence). The CDR3 is CSARLGESYNEQFF. CDR3 coding DNA: TGCAGTGCTCGGTTAGGGGAATCCTACAATGAGCAGTTCTTC.